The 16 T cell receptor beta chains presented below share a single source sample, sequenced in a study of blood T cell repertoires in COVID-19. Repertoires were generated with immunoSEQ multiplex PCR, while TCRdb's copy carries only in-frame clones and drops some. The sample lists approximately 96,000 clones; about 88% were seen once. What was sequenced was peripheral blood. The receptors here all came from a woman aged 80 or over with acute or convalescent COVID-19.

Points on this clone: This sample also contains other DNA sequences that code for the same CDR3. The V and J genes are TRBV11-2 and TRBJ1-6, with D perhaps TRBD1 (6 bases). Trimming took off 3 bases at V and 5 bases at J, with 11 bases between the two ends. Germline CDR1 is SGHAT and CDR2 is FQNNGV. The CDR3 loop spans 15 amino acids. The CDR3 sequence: CASSLTGGDNSPLHF. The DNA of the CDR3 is TGTGCCAGCAGCTTGACAGGTGGGGATAATTCACCCCTCCACTTT.

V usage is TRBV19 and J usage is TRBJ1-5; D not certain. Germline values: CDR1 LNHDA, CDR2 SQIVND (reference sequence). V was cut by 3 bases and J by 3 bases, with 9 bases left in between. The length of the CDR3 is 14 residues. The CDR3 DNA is TGTGCCAGTAGTATGGTGGGCCTCAATCAGCCCCAGCATTTT. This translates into CASSMVGLNQPQHF.

CDR3 sequence reads: CASSLFGGSTDTQYF. The CDR3, as DNA: TGTGCCAGCAGCCTGTTCGGGGGGAGTACAGATACGCAGTATTTT. V and J are TRBV3-1 (or the pseudogene TRBV3-2) and TRBJ2-3, with 7 bases identical to TRBD2. The germline V gene has CDR1 LGHDT and CDR2 YNNKEL (reference sequence). The CDR3 spans 15 residues. V gave up 4 bases and J gave up 3 bases; unmatched junction bases: 7.

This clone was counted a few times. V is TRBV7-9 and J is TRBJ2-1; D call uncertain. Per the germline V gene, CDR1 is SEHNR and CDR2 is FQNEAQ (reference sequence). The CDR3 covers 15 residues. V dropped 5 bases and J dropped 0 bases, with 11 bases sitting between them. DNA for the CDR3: TGTGCCAGCAGCCCCCTAGTTAGCTCCTACAATGAGCAGTTCTTC. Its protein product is CASSPLVSSYNEQFF.

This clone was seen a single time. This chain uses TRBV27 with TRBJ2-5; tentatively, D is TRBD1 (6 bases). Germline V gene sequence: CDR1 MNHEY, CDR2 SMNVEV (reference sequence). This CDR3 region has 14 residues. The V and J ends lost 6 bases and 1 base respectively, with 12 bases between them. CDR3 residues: CASSLTGTQETQYF. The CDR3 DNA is TGTGCCAGCAGCCTAACAGGGACCCAAGAGACCCAGTACTTC.

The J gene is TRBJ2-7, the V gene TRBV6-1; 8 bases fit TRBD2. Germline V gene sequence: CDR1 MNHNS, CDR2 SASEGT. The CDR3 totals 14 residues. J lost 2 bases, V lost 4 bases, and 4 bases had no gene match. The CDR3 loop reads CASSVAGSPYEQYF. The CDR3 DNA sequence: TGTGCCAGCAGTGTAGCGGGGAGCCCCTACGAGCAGTACTTC.

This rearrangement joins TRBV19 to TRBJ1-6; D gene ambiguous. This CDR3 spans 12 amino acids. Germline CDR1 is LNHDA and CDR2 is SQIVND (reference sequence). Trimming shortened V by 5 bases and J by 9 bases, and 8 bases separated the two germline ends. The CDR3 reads CASSSRGSPLHF. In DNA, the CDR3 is TGTGCCAGTAGTTCCCGAGGTTCACCCCTCCACTTT.

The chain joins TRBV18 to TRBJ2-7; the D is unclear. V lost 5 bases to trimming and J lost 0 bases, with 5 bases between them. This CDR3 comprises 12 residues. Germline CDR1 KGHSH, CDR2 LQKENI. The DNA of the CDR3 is TGTGCCAGCTCAACAGACTCCTACGAGCAGTACTTC. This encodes CASSTDSYEQYF.

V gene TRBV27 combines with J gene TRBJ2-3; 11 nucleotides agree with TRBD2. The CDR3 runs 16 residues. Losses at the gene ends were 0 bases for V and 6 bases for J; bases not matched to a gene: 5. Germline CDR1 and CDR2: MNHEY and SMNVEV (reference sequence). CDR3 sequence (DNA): TGTGCCAGCAGTTTATCACTAGCGGGAGTCTCGGATACGCAGTATTTT. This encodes CASSLSLAGVSDTQYF.

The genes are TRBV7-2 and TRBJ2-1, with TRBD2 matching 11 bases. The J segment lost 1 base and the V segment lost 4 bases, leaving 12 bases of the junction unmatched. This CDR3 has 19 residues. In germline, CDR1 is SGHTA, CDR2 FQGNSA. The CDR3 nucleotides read TGTGCCAGCAGCTCACCCGCCTCTAGCGGGGGGAGATCCTACAATGAGCAGTTCTTC. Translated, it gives CASSSPASSGGRSYNEQFF. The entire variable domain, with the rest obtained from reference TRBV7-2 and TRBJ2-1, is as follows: GAGVSQSPSNKVTEKGKDVELRCDPISGHTALYWYRQSLGQGLEFLIYFQGNSAPDKSGLPSDRFSAERTGGSVSTLTIQRTQQEDSAVYLCASSSPASSGGRSYNEQFFGPGTRLTVL.

CDR3 in amino acids: CASSENLSIYF. The CDR3, as DNA: TGTGCCAGCAGTGAAAATCTATCCATATATTTT. The gene calls are TRBV2 and TRBJ1-3; no reliable D call. CDR1 and CDR2 (germline): SNHLY, FYNNEI. The CDR3 length is 11 residues. Trimming cost V 2 bases and J 11 bases, with 7 bases left between them.

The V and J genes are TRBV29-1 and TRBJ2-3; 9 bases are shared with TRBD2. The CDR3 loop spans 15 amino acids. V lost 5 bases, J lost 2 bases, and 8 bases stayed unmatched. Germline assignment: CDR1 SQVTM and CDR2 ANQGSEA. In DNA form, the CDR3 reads TGCAGCGTTCGACCCATAGCGGGGGTCACAGATACGCAGTATTTT. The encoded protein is CSVRPIAGVTDTQYF.

The CDR3 sequence: CSVGQGGNQPQHF. The CDR3, as DNA: TGCAGCGTTGGACAGGGAGGCAATCAGCCCCAGCATTTT. The chain is built from TRBV29-1 and TRBJ1-5; 7 nucleotides align to TRBD1. Trimming at V came to 4 bases and at J to 2 bases, leaving 2 bases not matched to a gene. Germline V lookup: CDR1 SQVTM, CDR2 ANQGSEA. The CDR3 has 13 residues. Complete variable domain (other parts from reference TRBV29-1 and TRBJ1-5): SAVISQKPSRDICQRGTSLTIQCQVDSQVTMMFWYRQQPGQSLTLIATANQGSEATYESGFVIDKFPISRPNLTFSTLTVSNMSPEDSSIYLCSVGQGGNQPQHFGDGTRLSIL.

This CDR3 is CASSKGTLNTGELFF. The DNA for the CDR3 is TGTGCCAGCAGCAAGGGGACACTGAACACCGGGGAGCTGTTTTTT. V gene TRBV7-2 combines with J gene TRBJ2-2; weak D call: TRBD1 (6 bases). Deletions cut 5 bases from V and 1 base from J, with 11 bases between. The CDR3 is 15 residues long. The V gene's germline CDR1 is SGHTA and CDR2 FQGNSA.

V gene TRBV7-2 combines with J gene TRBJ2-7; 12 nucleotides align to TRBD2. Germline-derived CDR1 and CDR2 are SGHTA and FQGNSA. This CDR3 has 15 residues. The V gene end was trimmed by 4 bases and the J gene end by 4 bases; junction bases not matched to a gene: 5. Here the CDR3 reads CASSSSSGGAYEQYF. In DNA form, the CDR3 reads TGTGCCAGCAGCTCCTCTAGCGGGGGGGCGTACGAGCAGTACTTC.

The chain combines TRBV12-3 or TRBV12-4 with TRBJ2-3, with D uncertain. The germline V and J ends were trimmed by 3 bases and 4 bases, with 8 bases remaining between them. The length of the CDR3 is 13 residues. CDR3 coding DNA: TGTGCCAGCAGTTTCCCCGGGTCAGATACGCAGTATTTT. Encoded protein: CASSFPGSDTQYF.